Sequencing of this T cell receptor (beta chain) was carried out in a study of blood T cell repertoires in COVID-19. Study as a whole: Some COVID-19 samples were acute and others convalescent; all came from the United States, Italy and Spain. Sources were T cells, B-cell-depleted T cells, or PBMCs; the material itself was cDNA or gDNA.

This clone has only a few counts. V lost 10 bases and J lost 1; bases outside the gene matches: 13. Germline loops: CDR1 LNHDA, CDR2 SQIVND (reference sequence). This CDR3 has 16 residues. Original processing methods: Reference gene primer amplification gave nucleated cell count estimates. Sequenced by immunoSEQ multiplex PCR; TCRdb stores in-frame clones only, minus some. V and J calls and clone size are copied from that table; D and trimming were computed from the DNA. The table has around 77,000 clones, approximately 85% seen once. Material: peripheral blood. The chain recombines TRBV19 with TRBJ1-1; the match to TRBD1 covers 9 bases. This TCR came from a man older than 75 with acute or convalescent COVID-19. The CDR3 spells CAIATGTGPQNTEAFF. The CDR3 region has the DNA TGTGCCATCGCTACCGGGACAGGGCCCCAGAACACTGAAGCTTTCTTT.